This T cell receptor (beta chain) was captured in a study of blood T cells in healthy people across ages. Study-wide results and limits: Estimates of diversity drawn from one million T cells were considered underestimates.

Then a second PCR, running about 6 to 11 cycles, was carried out with a sample-barcoded 5' primer and a J-beta primer mix. Sequencing of every sample gave 2.5 million or more CDR3-containing paired-end reads. TCRdb re-called the 5' RACE reads with MiXCR, one entry per CDR3 protein. This sample has 1.5 million to 2 million distinct CDR3 sequences, with 28% found just once. As to this clonotype: Its target is unknown.

Trimming cost V 1 base and J 4 bases, with 14 bases left between them. Germline values: CDR1 LGHNA, CDR2 YNFKEQ. The CDR3 runs 16 residues. The J gene is TRBJ1-5, the V gene TRBV4-2; D not certain. This sequence was found in a woman in her thirties in good health. Specimen: blood. The CDR3 is CASSQVGGQKNQPQHF. The CDR3 bases are TGTGCCAGCAGCCAAGTGGGTGGGCAGAAAAATCAGCCCCAGCATTTT.